The 25 T cell receptor beta chains reported below all come from one sample, sequenced in a study of vaccination effects on CD4 cells after COVID-19. Before sequencing, viral peptide pools were used by the ViraFEST assay to expand antigen-specific CD4+ T cells. Isolating CD4+ T cells followed approximately 9 days of culture. Among the vaccine recipients, none had a prior SARS-CoV-2 infection, and nucleocapsid antibodies were negative. These receptors lack a known antigen. Here immunoSEQ multiplex PCR was the method, and the copy in TCRdb shows in-frame clones only, minus some. The sample shows under 75,000 clones, roughly 80% of them seen only once. This specimen was CD4+ T cells from PBMCs cultured with SARS-CoV-2 spike peptides, taken before COVID-19 vaccination. The receptors were sampled from a human donor who received a COVID-19 vaccine.

The chain recombines TRBV6-5 with TRBJ2-1; 7 bases align to TRBD2. With V trimmed by 7 bases and J by 7 bases, 13 bases remained unmatched. Per the germline V gene, CDR1 is MNHEY and CDR2 is SVGAGI. The CDR3 is 15 amino acids. The CDR3 nucleotides are TGTGCCAGCAAACAGCGGGACTTAGAAGGAAATGAGCAGTTCTTC. Its translation is CASKQRDLEGNEQFF.

The rearrangement links TRBV10-3 to TRBJ1-3; no clear D gene. The CDR3 covers 14 residues. V was cut by 6 bases and J by 0 bases, with 9 bases left in between. CDR1 ENHRY and CDR2 SYGVKD come from the germline V gene. The CDR3 region has the DNA TGTGCCATCAGAGAGGACTACTCTGGAAACACCATATATTTT. This gives the protein CAIREDYSGNTIYF.

This clone was seen only once. The V and J genes are TRBV24-1 and TRBJ2-3; unclear D gene. V lost 1 base and J lost 4, with 14 bases in between. The V gene's germline CDR1 is KGHDR and CDR2 SFDVKD. This CDR3 has 16 amino acids. CDR3 bases: TGTGCCACCAGTGATTTTCAAGGTGTAAGGGCAGATACGCAGTATTTT. Translation: CATSDFQGVRADTQYF.

The chain uses TRBV19 and TRBJ2-3, with D perhaps being TRBD1 or TRBD2 (5 bases each). V lost 6 bases and J lost 2, with 18 bases in between. This CDR3 has 16 residues. Germline CDR1 reads LNHDA; CDR2 reads SQIVND (reference sequence). Here the CDR3 DNA reads TGTGCCAGTAGACGCGGTAAGGGACCCGACACAGATACGCAGTATTTT. Its translation is CASRRGKGPDTDTQYF.

The chain uses TRBV28 and TRBJ1-6; D gene ambiguous. This CDR3 has 12 residues. The V gene's germline CDR1 is MDHEN and CDR2 SYDVKM. V was pared by 8 bases and J by 9 bases, with 11 bases between. The CDR3 nucleotides read TGTGCCAGCGGACGGCGGGGTTCACCCCTCCACTTT. It codes for CASGRRGSPLHF.

The J gene is TRBJ2-2, the V gene TRBV18, with D possibly being TRBD1 (5 bases). V lost 1 base and J 4 bases, leaving 10 bases between the germline ends. CDR1 is KGHSH and CDR2 is LQKENI in the germline V gene. The CDR3 has 15 residues. CDR3 nucleotide sequence: TGTGCCAGCTCACCACAAGGGGTGCTCACCGGGGAGCTGTTTTTT. Amino acid sequence: CASSPQGVLTGELFF.

The gene calls are TRBV2 and TRBJ1-1, with 8 nucleotides matching TRBD1. V shed 9 bases, J shed 5 bases, and the junction held 5 bases outside the gene matches. CDR3 length equals 12 residues. Germline V gene sequence: CDR1 SNHLY, CDR2 FYNNEI. The CDR3 sequence is CARGQGGTEAFF. The CDR3 DNA is TGTGCCAGAGGACAGGGCGGTACTGAAGCTTTCTTT.

This clone was found a few times. This rearrangement joins TRBV6-6 to TRBJ2-2, with 9 bases aligning to TRBD1. J was trimmed by 7 bases and V by 7 bases; bases with no gene match: 4. CDR1 is MNHNY, CDR2 SVGAGI, per germline (reference sequence). This CDR3 has 13 amino acids. The CDR3 bases are TGTGCCAGCAAGACAGGGGGGCGCGGGGAGCTGTTTTTT. Its protein product is CASKTGGRGELFF.

This rearrangement joins TRBV10-3 to TRBJ1-1; 7 positions match TRBD1. The CDR3 has 17 amino acids. V lost 4 bases, J lost 5 bases, and 16 bases stayed unmatched. Germline V gives CDR1 ENHRY, CDR2 SYGVKD. This CDR3 is CAISAGLGEGARTEAFF. In nucleotides, the CDR3 is TGTGCCATCAGTGCCGGCTTGGGGGAGGGGGCGCGAACTGAAGCTTTCTTT.

The CDR3 sequence is CASSVASDTEAFF. In DNA, the CDR3 is TGTGCCAGCAGCGTAGCTAGCGACACTGAAGCTTTCTTT. The V and J genes are TRBV9 and TRBJ1-1; D not certain. This CDR3 region has 13 residues. From germline, CDR1 is SGDLS and CDR2 YYNGEE. Deletions cut 0 bases from V and 3 bases from J, with 6 bases between.

The chain joins TRBV4-3 to TRBJ2-2, with unresolved D. V lost 2 bases and J lost 0, with 13 bases in between. The length of the CDR3 is 17 residues. The germline gives CDR1 LGHNA, CDR2 YSLEER. Written as DNA, the CDR3 is TGCGCCAGCAGCCAACTCCTTGTCACCGCGAACACCGGGGAGCTGTTTTTT. This encodes CASSQLLVTANTGELFF.

The chain combines TRBV9 with TRBJ1-1, with 8 bases lining up with TRBD1. Losses at the gene ends were 7 bases for V and 1 base for J; bases not matched to a gene: 6. CDR1 and CDR2 from the germline V gene are SGDLS and YYNGEE. The CDR3 runs to 14 residues. The CDR3 reads CASGQGGWNTEAFF. In nucleotides, the CDR3 is TGTGCCAGCGGACAGGGAGGATGGAACACTGAAGCTTTCTTT.

CDR3 sequence reads: CASSFRTGSNQPQHF. Written as DNA, the CDR3 is TGTGCCAGCAGCTTCAGGACAGGGAGCAATCAGCCCCAGCATTTT. J is TRBJ1-5 and V is TRBV7-2, with 8 bases matching TRBD1. J gave up 1 base and V 3 bases, and 2 bases lay outside the gene matches. This CDR3 spans 15 amino acids. Germline lookup yields CDR1 SGHTA and CDR2 FQGNSA.

The rearrangement links TRBV28 to TRBJ1-5; unclear D gene. The CDR3 length is 15 residues. Germline CDR1 reads MDHEN; CDR2 reads SYDVKM. V lost 1 base and J lost 2, with 9 bases in between. CDR3 protein: CASSLFSGGNQPQHF. The CDR3 nucleotides read TGTGCCAGCAGTTTATTCTCCGGTGGCAATCAGCCCCAGCATTTT. Supplemented by reference TRBV28 and TRBJ1-5, the full variable domain reads DVKVTQSSRYLVKRTGEKVFLECVQDMDHENMFWYRQDPGLGLRLIYFSYDVKMKEKGDIPEGYSVSREKKERFSLILESASTNQTSMYLCASSLFSGGNQPQHFGDGTRLSIL.

The genes are TRBV18 and TRBJ2-5; a possible D gene is TRBD1 (5 bases). The CDR3 contains 14 residues. Germline CDR1 is KGHSH and CDR2 is LQKENI. The V end was cut by 0 bases, the J end by 2 bases, with 7 bases between. In DNA, the CDR3 is TGTGCCAGCTCACCACCGACAGAACAAGAGACCCAGTACTTC. The encoded protein is CASSPPTEQETQYF.

The chain employs TRBV2 and TRBJ2-1, with D tentatively TRBD2 (5 bases). CDR1 is SNHLY, CDR2 FYNNEI, per germline. Trimming removed 4 bases from V and 8 bases from J, with 9 bases in between. This CDR3 is 12 amino acids long. The CDR3 sequence is CASSGGYDEQFF. The CDR3 bases are TGTGCCAGCAGTGGAGGGTATGATGAGCAGTTCTTC.

The chain uses TRBV24-1 and TRBJ1-5; the match to TRBD1 covers 9 bases. The germline V gene has CDR1 KGHDR and CDR2 SFDVKD. Trimming removed 4 bases from V and 3 bases from J; junction bases left unmatched: 9. The CDR3 contains 17 residues. The CDR3 spells CATSDPTGGPSNQPQHF. For the CDR3, the DNA is TGTGCCACCAGTGACCCGACAGGGGGGCCCTCCAATCAGCCCCAGCATTTT.

J is TRBJ1-5 and V is TRBV3-1 (or the pseudogene TRBV3-2); TRBD1 might be the D (5 bases). CDR1 is LGHDT, CDR2 YNNKEL, per germline (reference sequence). This CDR3 has 16 amino acids. Deletions cut 1 base from V and 2 bases from J, with 12 bases between. The DNA of the CDR3 is TGTGCCAGCAGCCAAGGGCCGGGAGGGGGCAATCAGCCCCAGCATTTT. Amino acid sequence: CASSQGPGGGNQPQHF.

V usage is TRBV3-1 (or the pseudogene TRBV3-2) and J usage is TRBJ1-1; tentatively, D is TRBD1 (6 bases). The CDR3 is 14 amino acids. The V end lost 4 bases, the J end lost 5 bases, and 14 bases lay between the germline ends. Per the germline V gene, CDR1 is LGHDT and CDR2 is YNNKEL (reference sequence). The CDR3 loop reads CASSPRPGATEAFF. DNA of the CDR3: TGTGCCAGCAGCCCCAGGCCGGGGGCTACTGAAGCTTTCTTT.

This CDR3 reads CASSYSFLGNTEAFF. The CDR3, as DNA: TGTGCCAGCAGTTACTCGTTTTTGGGGAACACTGAAGCTTTCTTT. The rearrangement uses TRBV6-5 and TRBJ1-1; D not certain. Germline CDR1 and CDR2: MNHEY and SVGAGI. Trimming shortened V by 0 bases and J by 1 base, and 9 bases separated the two germline ends. The CDR3 extends over 15 amino acids.

This chain joins TRBV9 and TRBJ2-1, with a possible D match to TRBD1 (5 bases). Per the germline V gene, CDR1 is SGDLS and CDR2 is YYNGEE. This CDR3 spans 15 amino acids. The V and J ends lost 4 bases and 0 bases respectively, with 11 bases between them. The CDR3: CASSFRQTSYNEQFF. In DNA, the CDR3 is TGTGCCAGCAGCTTCCGACAGACCTCCTACAATGAGCAGTTCTTC.

The rearrangement links TRBV18 to TRBJ1-5; the D is unclear. Germline V gene lookup returns CDR1 KGHSH and CDR2 LQKENI. The germline V and J ends were trimmed by 3 bases and 5 bases, with 8 bases remaining between them. This CDR3 comprises 13 residues. CDR3 region: CASSPSVYQPQHF. CDR3 bases: TGTGCCAGCTCACCCTCGGTCTATCAGCCCCAGCATTTT.

The chain combines TRBV6-5 with TRBJ2-5; D assignment may be TRBD1 or TRBD2 (5 bases each). Deletions cut 5 bases from V and 2 bases from J, with 9 bases between. The CDR3 contains 13 residues. Germline V gene data show CDR1 as MNHEY and CDR2 as SVGAGI. The CDR3 spells CASSRDPQETQYF. The CDR3 DNA reads TGTGCCAGCAGTCGGGACCCTCAAGAGACCCAGTACTTC.

The V gene is TRBV21-1, the J gene TRBJ1-4. TRBV21-1 is marked as a pseudogene. The CDR3 sequence is 15 residues long. CDR3 sequence: CASSTRDPAGEKLFF. DNA of the CDR3: TGTGCCAGCAGCACCCGGGACCCCGCGGGGGAAAAACTGTTTTTT.

The chain recombines TRBV18 with TRBJ1-1, with a possible D match to TRBD1 (6 bases). Trimming removed 6 bases from V and 4 bases from J, with 9 bases in between. The length of the CDR3 is 12 residues. Germline assignment: CDR1 KGHSH and CDR2 LQKENI. The CDR3 spells CASSGDTTEAFF. The CDR3 bases are TGTGCCAGCTCCGGGGACACCACTGAAGCTTTCTTT.